The 10 T cell receptor beta chains in this list originate from one sample, sequenced in a study of T cells after yellow fever vaccination. A single record per CDR3 protein comes from TCRdb applying MiXCR to the 5' RACE reads. The profile shows more than 110,000 distinct CDR3 sequences, approximately 6.6% of them singletons. Material: CD4+ T cells sorted from PBMCs, obtained 10 days after the yellow fever booster vaccination. These receptors were taken from a young man who received the YFV17D yellow fever vaccine.

Notes on this clonotype: A much larger clone lies one base from this, so it may be a read error. This rearrangement joins TRBV3-1 to TRBJ1-6, with D unresolved. The CDR3 loop spans 14 amino acids. Germline lookup yields CDR1 LGHDT and CDR2 YNNKEL (reference sequence). CDR3 sequence reads: CASSQGGLNSPLLF. The CDR3 region has the DNA TGTGCCAGCAGCCAAGGTGGGCTAAATTCACCCCTCCTCTTT.

This clonotype came up many times. CDR3 sequence reads: CASSPIGLAGDTQYF. DNA for the CDR3: TGTGCCAGCAGTCCTATAGGGCTAGCGGGAGATACGCAGTATTTT. The chain uses TRBV12-3 or TRBV12-4 and TRBJ2-3; 8 bases align to TRBD2. Trimming cost V 5 bases and J 5 bases; bases outside gene matches: 9. The CDR3 extends over 15 amino acids.

In its sample, this clonotype was seen a few times. The chain combines TRBV4-3 with TRBJ2-1; no firm D call. Trimming stripped 0 bases from V and 0 bases from J, with 9 bases between. In germline, CDR1 is LGHNA, CDR2 YSLEER. The CDR3 is made up of 16 amino acids. CDR3 amino acids: CASSQDGWGSYNEQFF. The CDR3 nucleotides read TGCGCCAGCAGCCAAGACGGTTGGGGCTCCTACAATGAGCAGTTCTTC.

The rearrangement joins TRBV7-2 to TRBJ2-1; perhaps TRBD2 as D (5 bases). Between the trimmed V and J ends, which lost 2 bases and 8 bases, there was a span of 10 bases. The CDR3 is 13 residues long. Germline lookup yields CDR1 SGHTA and CDR2 FQGNSA. Here the CDR3 reads CASSLSSTYEQFF. CDR3 bases: TGTGCCAGCAGCTTATCTAGCACCTATGAGCAGTTCTTC.

At least ten counts were recorded for this clonotype. One junction end disagrees with the germline gene, perhaps due to a read error. The chain uses TRBV12-3 or TRBV12-4 and TRBJ2-7, with D hard to call. The CDR3 is made up of 14 amino acids. In DNA form, the CDR3 reads TGTGCCAGCAGTTTACAACTTGTGGAATACGGGCAGTACTTC. Amino acids: CASSLQLVEYGQYF.

Many counts were recorded for this clonotype. The chain joins TRBV5-1 to TRBJ1-6, with 9 nucleotides matching TRBD1. Germline CDR1 and CDR2: SGHRS and YFSETQ. With 4 bases clipped from V and 8 bases from J, the junction kept 10 bases outside the gene matches. The CDR3 is 16 residues long. CDR3 sequence (DNA): TGCGCCAGCAGCCAGGACAGGGGAGTACCTGATTCACCCCTCCACTTT. As protein: CASSQDRGVPDSPLHF.

This clonotype was seen many times. CDR3 sequence (DNA): TGTGCCAGCAGTCCCCGGGGCAGTCACTATGGCTACACCTTC. Translation: CASSPRGSHYGYTF. The chain uses TRBV12-3 or TRBV12-4 and TRBJ1-2, with D possibly matching TRBD1 (5 bases). The CDR3 is 14 residues long. V was pared by 5 bases and J by 3 bases, with 13 bases between.

The chain combines TRBV4-2 with TRBJ1-5; 10 nucleotides line up with TRBD1. V dropped 8 bases and J dropped 9; count of bases not matched to a gene: 4. The CDR3 covers 12 residues. The V gene's germline CDR1 is LGHNA and CDR2 YNFKEQ. The CDR3 sequence is CASGQGVRPQHF. The CDR3 DNA reads as TGTGCCAGCGGACAGGGGGTTCGGCCCCAGCATTTT.

Many counts were recorded for this clonotype. This chain uses TRBV6-2 or TRBV6-3 with TRBJ2-2; a weak D match, TRBD1 (6 bases). Germline CDR1 and CDR2: MNHEY and SVGEGT. Trimming took off 6 bases at V and 8 bases at J, with 19 bases between the two ends. The CDR3 extends over 15 amino acids. DNA for the CDR3: TGTGCCAGCAGGACAGGTCCAGGCAGTCGTGGGGAGCTGTTTTTT. Its protein is CASRTGPGSRGELFF.

This clonotype was counted many times. This sequence joins TRBV20-1 and TRBJ2-7; D gene uncertain. The CDR3 has 12 residues. Germline CDR1 and CDR2: DFQATT and SNEGSKA (reference sequence). Trimming took 6 bases from V and 4 from J, leaving 13 bases between them. This chain's CDR3 is CSAPGLTYEQYF. The DNA of the CDR3 is TGCAGTGCACCCGGTTTAACTTACGAGCAGTACTTC.